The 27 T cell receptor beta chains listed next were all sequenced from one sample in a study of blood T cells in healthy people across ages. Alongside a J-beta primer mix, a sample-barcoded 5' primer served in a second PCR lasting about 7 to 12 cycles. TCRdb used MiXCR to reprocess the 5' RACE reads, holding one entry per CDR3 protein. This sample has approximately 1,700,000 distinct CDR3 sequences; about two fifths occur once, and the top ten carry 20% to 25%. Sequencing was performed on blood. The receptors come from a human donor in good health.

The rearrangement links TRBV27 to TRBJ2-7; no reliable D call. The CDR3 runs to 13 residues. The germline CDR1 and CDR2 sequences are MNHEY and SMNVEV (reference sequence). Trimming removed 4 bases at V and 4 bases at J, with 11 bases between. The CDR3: CASSSDTYYEQYF. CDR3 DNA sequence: TGTGCCAGCAGTTCCGACACTTATTACGAGCAGTACTTC.

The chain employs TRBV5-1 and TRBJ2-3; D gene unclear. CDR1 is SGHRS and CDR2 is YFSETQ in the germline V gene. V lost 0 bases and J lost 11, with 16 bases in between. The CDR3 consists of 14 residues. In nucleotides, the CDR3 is TGCGCCAGCAGCTTGGCCGGAGACTCCACCAAGCAGTATTTT. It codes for CASSLAGDSTKQYF.

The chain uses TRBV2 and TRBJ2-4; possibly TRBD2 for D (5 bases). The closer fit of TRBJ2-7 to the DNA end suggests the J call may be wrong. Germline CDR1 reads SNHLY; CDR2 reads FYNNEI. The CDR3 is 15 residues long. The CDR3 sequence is CASSEISGTIYEQYF. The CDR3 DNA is TGTGCCAGCAGTGAGATAAGCGGAACGATCTACGAGCAGTACTTC.

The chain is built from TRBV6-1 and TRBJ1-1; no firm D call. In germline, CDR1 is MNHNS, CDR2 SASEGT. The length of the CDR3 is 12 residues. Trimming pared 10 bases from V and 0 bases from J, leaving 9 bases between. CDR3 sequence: CATSFLNTEAFF. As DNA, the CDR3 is TGTGCCACATCCTTCCTGAACACTGAAGCTTTCTTT.

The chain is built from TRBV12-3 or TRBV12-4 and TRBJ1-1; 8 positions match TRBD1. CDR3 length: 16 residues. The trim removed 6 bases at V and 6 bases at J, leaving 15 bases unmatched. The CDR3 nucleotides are TGTGCCAGCAGCGGATATAACAGGGGGTCGAGGGCTGAAGCTTTCTTT. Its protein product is CASSGYNRGSRAEAFF.

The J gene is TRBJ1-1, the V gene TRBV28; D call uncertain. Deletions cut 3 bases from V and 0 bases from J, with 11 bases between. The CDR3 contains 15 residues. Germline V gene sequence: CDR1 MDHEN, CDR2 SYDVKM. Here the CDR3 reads CASSFLRGMNTEAFF. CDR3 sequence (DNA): TGTGCCAGCAGTTTCCTCCGCGGGATGAACACTGAAGCTTTCTTT.

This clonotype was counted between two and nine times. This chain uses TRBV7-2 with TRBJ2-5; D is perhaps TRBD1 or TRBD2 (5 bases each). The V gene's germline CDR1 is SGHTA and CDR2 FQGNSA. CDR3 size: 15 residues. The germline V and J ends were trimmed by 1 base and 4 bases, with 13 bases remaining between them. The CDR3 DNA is TGTGCCAGCAGCTTAGACTCGGGGACGGTAGAGACCCAGTACTTC. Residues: CASSLDSGTVETQYF.

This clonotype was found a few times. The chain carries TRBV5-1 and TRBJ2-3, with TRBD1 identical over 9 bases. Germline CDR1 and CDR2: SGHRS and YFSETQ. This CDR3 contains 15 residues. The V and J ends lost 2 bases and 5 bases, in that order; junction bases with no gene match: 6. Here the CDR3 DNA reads TGCGCCAGCAGCTTTAAAGACAGGGGGATAGATACGCAGTATTTT. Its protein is CASSFKDRGIDTQYF.

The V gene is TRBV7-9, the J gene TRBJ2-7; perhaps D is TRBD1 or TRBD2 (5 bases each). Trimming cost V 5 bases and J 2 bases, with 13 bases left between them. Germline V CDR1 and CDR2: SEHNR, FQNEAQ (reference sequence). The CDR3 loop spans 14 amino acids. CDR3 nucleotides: TGTGCCAGCAGCCCCATAAGGGGACCCTACGAGCAGTACTTC. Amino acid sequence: CASSPIRGPYEQYF. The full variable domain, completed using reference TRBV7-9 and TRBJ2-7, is DTGVSQNPRHKITKRGQNVTFRCDPISEHNRLYWYRQTLGQGPEFLTYFQNEAQLEKSRLLSDRFSAERPKGSFSTLEIQRTEQGDSAMYLCASSPIRGPYEQYFGPGTRLTVT.

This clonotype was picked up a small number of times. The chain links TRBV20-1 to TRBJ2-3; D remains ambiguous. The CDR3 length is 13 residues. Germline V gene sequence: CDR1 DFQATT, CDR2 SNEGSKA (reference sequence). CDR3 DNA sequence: TGCAGAGCTGACGAAACGCCGCGCGATACGCAGTATTTT. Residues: CRADETPRDTQYF.

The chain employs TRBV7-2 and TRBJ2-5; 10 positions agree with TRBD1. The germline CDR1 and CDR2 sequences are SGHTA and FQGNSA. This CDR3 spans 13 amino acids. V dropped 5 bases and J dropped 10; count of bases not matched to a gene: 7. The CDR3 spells CASSHGTGDYQYF. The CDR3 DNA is TGTGCCAGCAGCCACGGGACAGGGGATTACCAGTACTTC.

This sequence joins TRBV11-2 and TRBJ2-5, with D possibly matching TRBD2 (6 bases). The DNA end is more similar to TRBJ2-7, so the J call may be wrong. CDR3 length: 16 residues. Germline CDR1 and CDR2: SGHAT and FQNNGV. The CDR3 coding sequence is TGTGCCAGCAGCTTAGAAGACCTAGCGATATACCACGAGCAGTACTTC. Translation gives CASSLEDLAIYHEQYF.

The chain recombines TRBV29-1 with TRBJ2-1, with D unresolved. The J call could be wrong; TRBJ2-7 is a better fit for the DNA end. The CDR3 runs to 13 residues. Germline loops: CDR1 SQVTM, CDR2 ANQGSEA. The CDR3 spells CSSVDGSYNEQYF. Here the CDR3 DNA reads TGCAGCTCAGTGGACGGTTCCTACAATGAGCAGTACTTC.

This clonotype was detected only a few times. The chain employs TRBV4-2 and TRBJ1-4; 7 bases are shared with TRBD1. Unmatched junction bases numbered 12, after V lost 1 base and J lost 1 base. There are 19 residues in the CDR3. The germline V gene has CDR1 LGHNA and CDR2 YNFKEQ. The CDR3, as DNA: TGTGCCAGCAGCCAAGTTGCCTCCGGGACAGCCTTAACTAATGAAAAACTGTTTTTT. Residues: CASSQVASGTALTNEKLFF.

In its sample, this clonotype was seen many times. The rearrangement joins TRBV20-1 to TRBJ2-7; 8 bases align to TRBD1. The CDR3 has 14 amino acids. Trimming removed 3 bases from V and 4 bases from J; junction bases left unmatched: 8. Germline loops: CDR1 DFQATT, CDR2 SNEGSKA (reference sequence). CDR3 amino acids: CSARGGQVSYEQYF. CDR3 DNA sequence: TGCAGTGCTAGGGGGGGACAGGTTTCTTACGAGCAGTACTTC.

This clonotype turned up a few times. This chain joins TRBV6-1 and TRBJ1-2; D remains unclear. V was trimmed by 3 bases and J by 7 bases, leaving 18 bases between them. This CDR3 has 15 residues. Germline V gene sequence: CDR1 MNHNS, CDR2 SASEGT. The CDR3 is CASSDSLEFYPGYTF. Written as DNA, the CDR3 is TGTGCCAGCAGTGATTCGTTAGAGTTCTATCCTGGCTACACCTTC.

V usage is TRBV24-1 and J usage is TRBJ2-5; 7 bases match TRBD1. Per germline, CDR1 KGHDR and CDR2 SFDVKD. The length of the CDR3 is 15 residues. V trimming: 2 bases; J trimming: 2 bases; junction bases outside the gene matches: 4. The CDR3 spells CATSDSGTAQETQYF. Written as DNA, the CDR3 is TGTGCCACCAGTGATTCCGGGACAGCACAAGAGACCCAGTACTTC.

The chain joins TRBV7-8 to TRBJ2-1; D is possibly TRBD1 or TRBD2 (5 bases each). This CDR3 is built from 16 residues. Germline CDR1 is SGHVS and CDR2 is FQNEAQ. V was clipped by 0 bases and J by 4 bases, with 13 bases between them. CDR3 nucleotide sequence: TGTGCCAGCAGCTTAGCAGAGGGGCGAGGGTACAATGAGCAGTTCTTC. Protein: CASSLAEGRGYNEQFF.

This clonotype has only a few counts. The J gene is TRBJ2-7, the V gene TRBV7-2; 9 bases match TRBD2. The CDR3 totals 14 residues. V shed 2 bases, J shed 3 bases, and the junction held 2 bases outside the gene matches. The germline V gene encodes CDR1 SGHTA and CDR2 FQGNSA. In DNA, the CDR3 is TGTGCCAGCAGCTTAAAAGCGGGGGGCTACGAGCAGTACTTC. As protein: CASSLKAGGYEQYF.

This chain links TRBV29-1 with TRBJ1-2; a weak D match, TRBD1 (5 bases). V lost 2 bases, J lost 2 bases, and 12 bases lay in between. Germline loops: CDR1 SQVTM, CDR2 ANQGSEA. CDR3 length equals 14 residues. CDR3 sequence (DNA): TGCAGCGTTGAAAGAAGGGGAACAAACTATGGCTACACCTTC. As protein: CSVERRGTNYGYTF.

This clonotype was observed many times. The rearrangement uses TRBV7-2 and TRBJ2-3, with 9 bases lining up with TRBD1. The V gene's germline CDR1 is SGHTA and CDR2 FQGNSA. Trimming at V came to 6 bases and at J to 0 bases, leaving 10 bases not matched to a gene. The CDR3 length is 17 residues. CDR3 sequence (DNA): TGTGCCAGCAGTCGGGGACAGGGTTTATCTAGCACAGATACGCAGTATTTT. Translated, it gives CASSRGQGLSSTDTQYF.

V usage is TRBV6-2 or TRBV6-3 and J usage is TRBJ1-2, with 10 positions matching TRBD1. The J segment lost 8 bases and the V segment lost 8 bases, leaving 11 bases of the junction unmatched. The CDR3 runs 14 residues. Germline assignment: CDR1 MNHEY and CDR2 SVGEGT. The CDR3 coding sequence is TGTGCCAGCGACCGGGACAGGGGTTTGAGAGGCTACACCTTC. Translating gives CASDRDRGLRGYTF.

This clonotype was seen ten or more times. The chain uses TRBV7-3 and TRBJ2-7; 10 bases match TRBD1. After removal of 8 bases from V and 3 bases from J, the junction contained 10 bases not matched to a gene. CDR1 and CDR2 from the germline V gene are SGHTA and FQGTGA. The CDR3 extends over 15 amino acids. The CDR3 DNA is TGTGCCAGCGCCCCTGGACAGGGGGGGGTCTACGAGCAGTACTTC. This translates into CASAPGQGGVYEQYF.

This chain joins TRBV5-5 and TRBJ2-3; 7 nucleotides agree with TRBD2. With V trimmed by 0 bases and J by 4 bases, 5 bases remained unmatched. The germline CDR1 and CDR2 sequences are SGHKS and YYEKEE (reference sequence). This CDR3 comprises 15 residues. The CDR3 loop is CASSLGLAEPDTQYF. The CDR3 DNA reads TGTGCCAGCAGCTTGGGACTAGCCGAGCCAGATACGCAGTATTTT. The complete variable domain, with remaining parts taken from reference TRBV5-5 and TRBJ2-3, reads DAGVTQSPTHLIKTRGQQVTLRCSPISGHKSVSWYQQVLGQGPQFIFQYYEKEERGRGNFPDRFSARQFPNYSSELNVNALLLGDSALYLCASSLGLAEPDTQYFGPGTRLTVL.

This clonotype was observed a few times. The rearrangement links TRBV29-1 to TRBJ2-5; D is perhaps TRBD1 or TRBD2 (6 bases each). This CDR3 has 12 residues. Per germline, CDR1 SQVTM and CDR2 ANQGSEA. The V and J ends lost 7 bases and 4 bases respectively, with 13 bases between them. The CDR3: CSASKGGETQYF. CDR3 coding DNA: TGCAGCGCAAGCAAGGGGGGAGAGACCCAGTACTTC.

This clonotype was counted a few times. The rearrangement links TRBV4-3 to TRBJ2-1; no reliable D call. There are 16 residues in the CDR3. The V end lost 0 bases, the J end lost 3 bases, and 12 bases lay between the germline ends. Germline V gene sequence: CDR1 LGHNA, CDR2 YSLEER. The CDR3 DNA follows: TGCGCCAGCAGCCAAGAAATTGATGATTACTACAATGAGCAGTTCTTC. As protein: CASSQEIDDYYNEQFF.

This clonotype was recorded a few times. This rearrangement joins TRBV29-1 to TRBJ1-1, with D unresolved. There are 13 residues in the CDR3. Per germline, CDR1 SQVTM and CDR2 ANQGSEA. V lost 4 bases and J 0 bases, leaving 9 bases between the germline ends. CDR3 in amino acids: CSVAKQLNTEAFF. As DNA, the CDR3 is TGCAGCGTTGCTAAACAGTTGAACACTGAAGCTTTCTTT. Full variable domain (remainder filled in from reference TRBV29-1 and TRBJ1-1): SAVISQKPSRDICQRGTSLTIQCQVDSQVTMMFWYRQQPGQSLTLIATANQGSEATYESGFVIDKFPISRPNLTFSTLTVSNMSPEDSSIYLCSVAKQLNTEAFFGQGTRLTVV.